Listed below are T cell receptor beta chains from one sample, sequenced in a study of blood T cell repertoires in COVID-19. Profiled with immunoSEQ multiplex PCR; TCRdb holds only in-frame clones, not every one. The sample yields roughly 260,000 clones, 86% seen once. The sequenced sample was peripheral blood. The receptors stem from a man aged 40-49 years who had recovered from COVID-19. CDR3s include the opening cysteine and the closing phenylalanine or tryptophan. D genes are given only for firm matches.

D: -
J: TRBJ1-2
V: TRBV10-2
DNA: TGCGCCAGCAGTCGAGACACAAGTTATGGCTACACCTTC
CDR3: CASSRDTSYGYTF

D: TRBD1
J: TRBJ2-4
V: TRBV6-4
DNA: TGTGCCAGACTACAGGGGGTGTCCAAAAACATTCAGTACTTC
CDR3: CARLQGVSKNIQYF

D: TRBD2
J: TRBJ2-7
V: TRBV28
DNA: TGTGCCAGCAGTGAGCCTAGCGGGAGTCGCCGAGAGCAGTACTTC
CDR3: CASSEPSGSRREQYF

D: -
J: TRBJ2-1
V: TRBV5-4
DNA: TGTGCCAGCAGCTTGTACCAGTCCGCGCAGTTCTTC
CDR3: CASSLYQSAQFF

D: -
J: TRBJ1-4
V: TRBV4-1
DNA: TGCGCCAGCAGCCAAGATATCCGGGGTTATGAAAAACTGTTTTTT
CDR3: CASSQDIRGYEKLFF

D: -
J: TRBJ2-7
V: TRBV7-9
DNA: TGTGCCAGCAGCCCCCCTACCCGCGCAGGGGCTAGGTCCTACGAGCAGTACTTC
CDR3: CASSPPTRAGARSYEQYF

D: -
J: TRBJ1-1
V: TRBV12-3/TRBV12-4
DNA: TGTGCCAGCAGCCGTACAGGGAACACTGAAGCTTTCTTT
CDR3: CASSRTGNTEAFF

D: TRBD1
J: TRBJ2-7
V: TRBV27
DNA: TGTGCCAGCAGGACCGGGACAGGGAGGAGCGAGCAGTACTTC
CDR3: CASRTGTGRSEQYF

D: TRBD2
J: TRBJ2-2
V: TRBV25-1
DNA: TGTGCCAGCAGTGACCGGCCGGGACTAGTACCCGGGGAGCTGTTTTTT
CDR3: CASSDRPGLVPGELFF

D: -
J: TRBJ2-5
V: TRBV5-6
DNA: TGTGCCAGCAGCTTGCGACTAGGAATCCAAGAGACCCAGTACTTC
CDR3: CASSLRLGIQETQYF

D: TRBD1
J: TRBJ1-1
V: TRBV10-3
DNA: TGTGCCATACAGACAGGGGCTGAAGCTTTCTTT
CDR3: CAIQTGAEAFF

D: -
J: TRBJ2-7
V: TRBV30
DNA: TGTGCCGCCCACGGGCCCAGCGGCTCCTACGAGCAGTACTTC
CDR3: CAAHGPSGSYEQYF

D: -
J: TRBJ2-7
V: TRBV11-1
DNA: TGTGCCAGCAGCTTACAGGGGTCGGAGCAGTACTTC
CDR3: CASSLQGSEQYF

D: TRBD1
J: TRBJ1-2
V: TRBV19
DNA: TGTGCCAGTAGTACCAGGGGGAGATCTCATGGCTACACCTTC
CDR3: CASSTRGRSHGYTF